Each of the 11 T cell receptor beta chains below was sequenced from the same sample in a study of CD8+ T cells in alopecia areata. Alopecia areata patients provided lesional scalp punch biopsies and peripheral blood, both collected for the study. RNA extraction and reverse transcription yielded cDNA as sequencing template. Assay: immunoSEQ multiplex PCR; the TCRdb copy retains only in-frame clones and omits some. Of some 10,000 clones in the sample, approximately 59% were seen once. The specimen was skin, collected at week 0. The receptors stem from a human donor with alopecia areata.

There are a few counts of this clone. J is TRBJ2-2 and V is TRBV29-1; D not certain. V lost 6 bases and J 0 bases, leaving 11 bases between the germline ends. CDR3 length: 14 amino acids. Germline CDR1 reads SQVTM; CDR2 reads ANQGSEA. CDR3: CSVSRTTNTGELFF. CDR3 coding DNA: TGCAGCGTCTCTCGGACCACGAACACCGGGGAGCTGTTTTTT.

The chain has TRBV6-1 and TRBJ2-3; 7 bases line up with TRBD1. Germline V CDR1 and CDR2: MNHNS, SASEGT. The CDR3 consists of 14 residues. The junction had 9 bases not matched to a gene; V was cut back by 5 bases and J by 7 bases. CDR3 bases: TGTGCCAGCAGTAACAGGGGTGGAGCGTATACGCAGTATTTT. Translation gives CASSNRGGAYTQYF.

The chain has TRBV18 and TRBJ2-7; the D call may be TRBD1 or TRBD2 (6 bases each). This CDR3 contains 13 residues. From germline, CDR1 is KGHSH and CDR2 LQKENI. The ends were cut back, 5 bases at V and 6 bases at J, with 14 bases in the middle. The DNA for the CDR3 is TGTGCCAGCTCATCTCAGGGGAGGCGCGAGCAGTACTTC. Its protein is CASSSQGRREQYF.

This chain links TRBV6-5 with TRBJ1-3; no clear D. The CDR3 has 12 amino acids. CDR1 MNHEY and CDR2 SVGAGI come from the germline V gene. V was shortened by 6 bases and J by 4 bases, with 7 bases between the two germline ends. The CDR3 reads CASSGSGNTIYF. In DNA, the CDR3 is TGTGCCAGCAGCGGGAGCGGAAACACCATATATTTT.

The gene calls are TRBV29-1 and TRBJ2-7; the match to TRBD1 covers 7 bases. V was pared by 7 bases and J by 7 bases, with 13 bases of the junction left unmatched. This CDR3 spans 13 amino acids. Germline CDR1 SQVTM, CDR2 ANQGSEA. In DNA, the CDR3 is TGCAGCGCTGGCAAAACTAGGGGGCGTGAGCAGTACTTC. It translates to CSAGKTRGREQYF.

V is TRBV5-1 and J is TRBJ2-3; 12 positions agree with TRBD2. The CDR3 sequence is 15 residues long. CDR1 and CDR2 from the germline V gene are SGHRS and YFSETQ. Trimming at V came to 3 bases and at J to 4 bases, leaving 3 bases not matched to a gene. CDR3 sequence: CASSSSGRAPDTQYF. CDR3 sequence (DNA): TGCGCCAGCAGCTCTAGCGGGAGGGCCCCAGATACGCAGTATTTT.

The V and J genes are TRBV6-1 and TRBJ2-7; D not certain. This CDR3 is built from 15 residues. Germline assignment: CDR1 MNHNS and CDR2 SASEGT. V was clipped by 4 bases and J by 1 base, with 14 bases between them. The DNA for the CDR3 is TGTGCCAGCAGTGGTCGGAGATTGGGATCCTACGAGCAGTACTTC. It yields the protein CASSGRRLGSYEQYF.

The chain employs TRBV7-2 and TRBJ1-2; 12 bases are a match to TRBD1. Germline CDR1 reads SGHTA; CDR2 reads FQGNSA. The CDR3 has 16 residues. V lost 3 bases to trimming and J lost 5 bases; unmatched junction nucleotides: 7. Written as DNA, the CDR3 is TGTGCCAGCAGCTTCGGGACAGGGGGCCCGGAATATGGCTACACCTTC. Protein product: CASSFGTGGPEYGYTF.

This clone has more than one count but fewer than ten. The chain links TRBV7-8 to TRBJ1-2; 8 bases match TRBD1. The CDR3 spans 16 residues. Germline assignment: CDR1 SGHVS and CDR2 FQNEAQ. The V and J ends lost 3 bases and 1 base, in that order; junction bases with no gene match: 7. The CDR3 spells CASSFDRTGINYGYTF. The CDR3 DNA reads TGTGCCAGCAGCTTTGACCGGACAGGGATTAACTATGGCTACACCTTC.

The V gene is TRBV27, the J gene TRBJ1-2; D is undetermined. V was pared by 4 bases and J by 2 bases, with 11 bases between. CDR3 size: 14 residues. Per germline, CDR1 MNHEY and CDR2 SMNVEV (reference sequence). CDR3 coding DNA: TGTGCCAGCAGTTCCCATTGGGGAAACTATGGCTACACCTTC. This codes for CASSSHWGNYGYTF.

The V gene is TRBV27, the J gene TRBJ2-7; possibly TRBD1 for D (5 bases). Looked up from germline, CDR1 is MNHEY and CDR2 is SMNVEV (reference sequence). There are 15 residues in the CDR3. V shed 6 bases and J shed 3 bases, with 18 bases lying between them. The CDR3 nucleotides are TGTGCCAGCAGCCCTAAGGGGCTGGCAGACTACGAGCAGTACTTC. Translating it yields CASSPKGLADYEQYF.